This T cell receptor beta chain was recovered during a study of cytomegalovirus exposure and HLA in healthy donors. Both 60 Vbeta primers and 13 Jbeta primers went into the PCR. Using immunoSEQ multiplex PCR, the repertoire was profiled, and TCRdb retains in-frame clones only, with some absent. The sample comprises under 120,000 clones, roughly 78% of which are singletons, and 2.5% to 3.5% rests with the top ten. The CDR3 is made up of 15 amino acids. V trimming: 6 bases; J trimming: 6 bases; junction bases outside the gene matches: 8. CDR1 and CDR2 from the germline V gene are MNHEY and SMNVEV (reference sequence).

Sequencing was carried out using PBMCs. The sequence was collected from a woman aged 40-49 years in good health and CMV-seronegative. The J gene is TRBJ1-6, the V gene TRBV27, with 7 bases lining up with TRBD1. CDR3: CASRAPGQANSPLHF. CDR3 nucleotide sequence: TGTGCCAGCAGAGCACCCGGACAGGCTAATTCACCCCTCCACTTT.